The rows below give T cell receptor beta chains drawn from one sample of a study of blood T cells in healthy people across ages. MiXCR was run by TCRdb on the 5' RACE reads, yielding one entry per CDR3 protein. The sample records around 1,900,000 distinct CDR3 sequences, approximately 39% being singletons. Sequenced input: blood. These receptors all stem from a human donor in good health. CDR3s include the opening cysteine and the closing phenylalanine or tryptophan. Each record gives: V gene, J gene, CDR3 protein.

v_gene: TRBV2; j_gene: TRBJ1-4; CDR3aa: CASSYSGTNEKLFF
v_gene: TRBV7-2; j_gene: TRBJ2-4; CDR3aa: CASSLEVRRSSYNEQYF
v_gene: TRBV7-3; j_gene: TRBJ1-1; CDR3aa: CASSPRPGRLAFF
v_gene: TRBV12-3/TRBV12-4; j_gene: TRBJ2-3; CDR3aa: CASSLADRVDTQYF
v_gene: TRBV7-3; j_gene: TRBJ2-7; CDR3aa: CASSLSPGDSYEQYF
v_gene: TRBV6-5; j_gene: TRBJ1-2; CDR3aa: CASSYSIPGSSGYTF
v_gene: TRBV28; j_gene: TRBJ2-7; CDR3aa: CASSLPGAQNHEQYF
v_gene: TRBV29-1; j_gene: TRBJ2-5; CDR3aa: CSVEALEESETQYF
v_gene: TRBV12-3/TRBV12-4; j_gene: TRBJ2-1; CDR3aa: CASSLRGAKVVNEQFF
v_gene: TRBV24-1; j_gene: TRBJ2-1; CDR3aa: CATSDPGTSGGHYNEQFF
v_gene: TRBV5-6; j_gene: TRBJ1-2; CDR3aa: CASTTFGGPIYGYTF
v_gene: TRBV7-2; j_gene: TRBJ2-7; CDR3aa: CASSLELTGRQYF
v_gene: TRBV5-1; j_gene: TRBJ1-2; CDR3aa: CASAAGDYGYTF
v_gene: TRBV7-9; j_gene: TRBJ2-5; CDR3aa: CASGTEDNEQYF
v_gene: TRBV10-3; j_gene: TRBJ2-1; CDR3aa: CAISGGAGETYNEQFF